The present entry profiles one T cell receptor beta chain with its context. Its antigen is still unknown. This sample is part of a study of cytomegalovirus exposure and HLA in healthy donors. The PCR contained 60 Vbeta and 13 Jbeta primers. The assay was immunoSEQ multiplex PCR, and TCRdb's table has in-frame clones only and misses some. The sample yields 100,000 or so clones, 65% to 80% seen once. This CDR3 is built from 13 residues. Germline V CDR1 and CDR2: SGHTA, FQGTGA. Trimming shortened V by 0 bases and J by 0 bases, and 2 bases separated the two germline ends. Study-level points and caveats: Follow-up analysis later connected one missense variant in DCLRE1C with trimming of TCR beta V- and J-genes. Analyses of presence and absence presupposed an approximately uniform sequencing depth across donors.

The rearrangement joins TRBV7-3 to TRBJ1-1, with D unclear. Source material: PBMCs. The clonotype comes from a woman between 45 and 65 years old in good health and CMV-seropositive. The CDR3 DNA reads TGTGCCAGCAGCTTAACCGTGAACACTGAAGCTTTCTTT. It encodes CASSLTVNTEAFF.